This T cell receptor (beta chain) was recorded in a study of shared clonotypes between healthy human individuals (dated by TCRdb to about 2020). General notes on the study: The cohort comprised a couple of women and a few men aged 18 to 49 years. Different laboratories and diverse techniques were used to prepare libraries and sequence TCR repertoires, to increase sequencing depth and limit assay-specific biases. Per donor, three plates each were used for CD4 naive and CD4 memory, two for CD8 naive, and one for CD8 memory. Per donor, leukapheresis produced somewhere between about 0.9 and 10 billion PBMCs. Blood TCR repertoires of several healthy adults were deeply sequenced to estimate repertoire size and the extent of clonotype sharing between individuals.

Broad study findings and their caveats: Higher generation probabilities were observed for clonotypes shared by all four sorted-subset donors than for non-shared clonotypes. Sampling was limited to blood, and TCR repertoires in tissue likely differ from TCR repertoires in blood. Even with the large sequencing depth, rarefaction of the sorted-subset datasets indicated that sequencing was incomplete. Larger estimated clonotype richness was generally found for naive subsets than for memory subsets. Approximately 5% of naive CD4, 3.5% of naive CD8, approximately 2.2% of memory CD4, and more than 0.35% of memory CD8 clonotypes were shared across four donors. Pairwise subsampling led to the expectation that sequencing depth would affect the degree of clonotype sharing among donors. Because the study included only a small number of donors, the genetic and exposure-history diversity represented was limited.

CD8 naive samples consisted of CD45RO-negative cells that were positively selected for CCR7, yielding a CD45RA+CCR7+ population without TemRA cells. The donors were healthy, HIV-negative adults with no recently reported acute infections or vaccinations. Every donor was a Caucasian adult living in Nashville, Tennessee, USA. Blood was obtained by leukapheresis, after which PBMCs were separated by Ficoll-Histopaque density gradient centrifugation and cryopreserved in liquid nitrogen vapor phase. Analytical flow cytometry was used to check the purity and quantity of every magnetically sorted T cell population. Each sorted fraction had its genomic DNA isolated and then quantified by UV absorbance on a Nanodrop 2000c. Using the deep immunoSEQ assay, TCR CDR3 regions were amplified from genomic DNA by multiplex PCR. Genomic DNA extracted from each cell subset was distributed evenly over all wells of several immunoSEQ 96-well plates, and each plate served as one replicate. For sorted subsets, each replicate PCR was loaded with 200 ng genomic DNA, equivalent to about 30,000 T cell genomes. Purified libraries were quantified with a Qubit 3.0 fluorometer, sized on a Bioanalyzer 2100, and re-quantified with the KAPA Library Quantification kit. Every immunoSEQ 96-well plate was sequenced on a dedicated single-read 150-cycle Illumina NextSeq 550 flow cell. Per the original workflow: Because the immunoSEQ output held only junctional sequences and lacked quality scores, the filtering could not match the filtering applied to full-length reads. To assign V/J genes and CDR3, sequences were annotated against IMGT germline references using PyIR, a Python wrapper for IgBLAST v1.9. Reads with weak V/J assignments (E-value above 1e-6), missing CDR3, stop codons, out-of-frame junctions, or ambiguous translated residues were removed. V3J clonotypes were defined as sequences sharing the same inferred V gene, J gene, and CDR3 amino acid sequence. Percentage overlap between repertoires was calculated by dividing the number of shared unique clonotypes by the size of the smaller repertoire. Richness of each repertoire was evaluated using RTK rarefaction, the Chao1 estimator, and Recon v2.1 estimates of unobserved clonotypes. Generation probabilities for all TCRbeta clonotypes obtained by the gDNA method from a handful of donors were computed using OLGA. TCRdb holds this immuneACCESS table with in-frame rearrangements only. Some clones are missing; in checked studies, unresolved V genes explain under half, and the rest has no known cause. D and trimming were read from the DNA, whereas the V and J calls and clone size are those reported in that table. This sample holds 2 million to 2.5 million clones; about 95% were observed only once. About 1.1% of the sample lies in the top ten.

From a lookup of the germline V gene (reference sequence), CDR1 and CDR2 are SEHNR and FQNEAQ. Trimming leaves V shorter by 5 bases and J shorter by 4 bases, with the junction holding 9 bases beyond the gene matches. CDR3 length: 16 amino acids, cysteine to phenylalanine. Left in the record is the CDR3 DNA by itself, 48 bases read in frame from the first base. Regarding this clone: Its antigen is unknown. It has no much larger one-base neighbor in the sample; base qualities were not kept.

Sequencing was done on a sample of naive CD8+ T cells sorted from blood. Per the publication, the cell subset or site label means: CD45RA+CCR7+. The TCR comes from a man between 18 and 35 years old in good health. Recombination joined TRBV7-9 with TRBJ2-1; 9 of the junction bases match TRBD2. The CDR3 protein is CASSHPSGRQYNEQFF. Read as DNA, the sequence is TGTGCCAGCAGCCACCCCAGCGGGAGGCAGTACAATGAGCAGTTCTTC.